Each of the 26 T cell receptor beta chains below was sequenced from the same sample in a study of long-term antiretroviral therapy in people with HIV. The authors ran the immunoSEQ assay, v3.0, at survey level. Generated by immunoSEQ multiplex PCR, the TCRdb table keeps only in-frame clones and is missing some. The data show 30,000 or so clones, about 85% seen once. Sequencing was performed on unsorted PBMCs, taken 3 years after starting antiretroviral therapy. These receptors all stem from a man between 40 and 49 years old with HIV.

The J gene is TRBJ2-2, the V gene TRBV10-2, with TRBD1 identical over 7 bases. The CDR3 covers 14 residues. With V trimmed by 4 bases and J by 1 base, 0 bases remained unmatched. The V gene's germline CDR1 is WSHSY and CDR2 SAAADI. The CDR3, as DNA: TGCGCCAGCAGTGGACAGGGGAACACCGGGGAGCTGTTTTTT. Amino acids: CASSGQGNTGELFF.

In its sample, this clone was seen a few times. V gene TRBV7-3 combines with J gene TRBJ2-2, with D possibly matching TRBD2 (7 bases). Germline V lookup: CDR1 SGHTA, CDR2 FQGTGA. The CDR3 runs to 16 residues. Between the trimmed V and J ends, which lost 1 base and 4 bases, there was a span of 13 bases. In DNA form, the CDR3 reads TGTGCCAGCAGCTTAATAGGGGGGGATCGCACCGGGGAGCTGTTTTTT. Amino acids: CASSLIGGDRTGELFF.

The chain uses TRBV7-6 and TRBJ2-2, with 8 bases matching TRBD2. In germline, CDR1 is SGHVS, CDR2 FNYEAQ. The CDR3 loop spans 15 amino acids. After removal of 3 bases from V and 3 bases from J, the junction contained 3 bases not matched to a gene. DNA for the CDR3: TGTGCCAGCAGCTTGCCGGGGGGGTACACCGGGGAGCTGTTTTTT. Translated, it gives CASSLPGGYTGELFF.

A few counts support this clone. The chain is built from TRBV28 and TRBJ1-5; weak D call: TRBD1 (6 bases). Germline loops: CDR1 MDHEN, CDR2 SYDVKM. CDR3 size: 14 residues. Trimming took 3 bases from V and 4 from J, leaving 10 bases between them. The CDR3 is CASSFGTGNQPQHF. The CDR3 DNA is TGTGCCAGCAGTTTCGGAACAGGGAATCAGCCCCAGCATTTT.

V gene TRBV6-1 combines with J gene TRBJ1-5, with TRBD1 identical over 7 bases. Looked up from germline, CDR1 is MNHNS and CDR2 is SASEGT. The CDR3 sequence is 14 residues long. V was clipped by 5 bases and J by 5 bases; unmatched bases: 6. CDR3 sequence reads: CASSSRDSDQPQHF. The CDR3 DNA follows: TGTGCCAGCAGTTCTCGGGACAGTGATCAGCCCCAGCATTTT.

This clone has a handful of counts. V and J are TRBV5-4 and TRBJ2-1; D might be TRBD1 or TRBD2, each matching 6 bases. The length of the CDR3 is 13 residues. Germline-derived CDR1 and CDR2 are SGHNT and YYREEE (reference sequence). The V gene lost 4 bases and the J gene lost 9 bases, with 14 bases spanning the gap. DNA of the CDR3: TGTGCCAGCAGCGGGGGGCGGGGTGGTGAGCAGTTCTTC. Translated, it gives CASSGGRGGEQFF.

This clone has only one observation. The chain has TRBV5-1 and TRBJ1-3, with TRBD1 as a possible D gene (6 bases). V lost 2 bases to trimming and J lost 2 bases, with 11 bases between them. The CDR3 is 15 residues long. CDR1 is SGHRS and CDR2 is YFSETQ in the germline V gene. Here the CDR3 DNA reads TGCGCCAGCAGCTTACAGGGAACCCCTGGAAACACCATATATTTT. It codes for CASSLQGTPGNTIYF.

This clone was seen only once. V usage is TRBV4-1 and J usage is TRBJ2-1; 9 bases are shared with TRBD1. Germline V gene lookup returns CDR1 MGHRA and CDR2 YSYEKL. J gave up 7 bases and V 3 bases, and 7 bases lay outside the gene matches. CDR3 length equals 15 residues. The CDR3 loop is CASSQRGTGTNEQFF. The CDR3 coding sequence is TGCGCCAGCAGCCAGAGGGGGACAGGGACTAATGAGCAGTTCTTC.

The chain is built from TRBV10-2 and TRBJ2-1, with D possibly TRBD2 on 6 matching bases. V was cut by 5 bases and J by 3 bases, with 17 bases left in between. The V gene's germline CDR1 is WSHSY and CDR2 SAAADI. CDR3 length: 16 amino acids. The CDR3 region has the DNA TGCGCCAGCAGTATCACGGGACTCAAGGACTACAATGAGCAGTTCTTC. This translates into CASSITGLKDYNEQFF.

V usage is TRBV2 and J usage is TRBJ1-5; TRBD1 aligns across 8 bases. Germline CDR1 is SNHLY and CDR2 is FYNNEI. The CDR3 extends over 15 amino acids. With V trimmed by 4 bases and J by 3 bases, 5 bases remained unmatched. The CDR3 DNA is TGTGCCAGCAGTGTGGACAGGGTTAACAATCAGCCCCAGCATTTT. Amino acids: CASSVDRVNNQPQHF.

This clone was picked up a small number of times. The V call is TRBV6-1, the J call TRBJ1-6; the D is unclear. Between the trimmed V and J ends, which lost 3 bases and 12 bases, there was a span of 12 bases. Germline V gives CDR1 MNHNS, CDR2 SASEGT. This CDR3 spans 13 amino acids. The CDR3 sequence: CASSEMNNRPLHF. Written as DNA, the CDR3 is TGTGCCAGCAGTGAGATGAACAATAGACCCCTCCACTTT.

This clone was counted a single time. This chain uses TRBV19 with TRBJ1-5, with a tentative D call TRBD1 (5 bases). Per the germline V gene, CDR1 is LNHDA and CDR2 is SQIVND (reference sequence). The germline V and J ends were trimmed by 1 base and 5 bases, with 12 bases remaining between them. CDR3 length equals 15 residues. In DNA form, the CDR3 reads TGTGCCAGTAGTATAGTAGTACAGGCTTATCAGCCCCAGCATTTT. Its translation is CASSIVVQAYQPQHF. Full variable domain (rest looked up from reference TRBV19 and TRBJ1-5): DGGITQSPKYLFRKEGQNVTLSCEQNLNHDAMYWYRQDPGQGLRLIYYSQIVNDFQKGDIAEGYSVSREKKESFPLTVTSAQKNPTAFYLCASSIVVQAYQPQHFGDGTRLSIL.

The chain carries TRBV7-9 and TRBJ2-3, with 11 bases matching TRBD2. Germline V gene data show CDR1 as SEHNR and CDR2 as FQNEAQ (reference sequence). This CDR3 spans 17 amino acids. V lost 0 bases to trimming and J lost 6 bases; unmatched junction nucleotides: 8. The chain's CDR3 is CASSLASLAGVLDTQYF. CDR3 DNA: TGTGCCAGCAGCTTAGCGTCACTAGCGGGAGTTCTCGATACGCAGTATTTT.

The chain joins TRBV5-1 to TRBJ2-1; 7 bases agree with TRBD1. Germline CDR1 SGHRS, CDR2 YFSETQ. The J segment lost 3 bases and the V segment lost 4 bases, leaving 7 bases of the junction unmatched. The CDR3 runs 15 residues. Here the CDR3 reads CASSVDRASYNEQFF. CDR3 nucleotides: TGCGCCAGCAGCGTCGACAGGGCTAGCTACAATGAGCAGTTCTTC.

The chain combines TRBV5-1 with TRBJ2-7; no reliable D call. This CDR3 is 13 amino acids long. Trimming removed 1 base from V and 3 bases from J, with 8 bases in between. Germline CDR1 is SGHRS and CDR2 is YFSETQ. For the CDR3, the DNA is TGCGCCAGCAGCTTGAACAGTAACTACGAGCAGTACTTC. Translating it yields CASSLNSNYEQYF.

The J gene is TRBJ1-3, the V gene TRBV6-5; 10 nucleotides line up with TRBD1. This CDR3 contains 13 residues. V gave up 10 bases and J gave up 2 bases; unmatched junction bases: 2. Germline loops: CDR1 MNHEY, CDR2 SVGAGI. This chain's CDR3 is CAIGTGAGNTIYF. The CDR3 DNA is TGTGCCATTGGGACAGGGGCTGGAAACACCATATATTTT.

This clone has just one count. The chain is built from TRBV5-1 and TRBJ2-3; TRBD2 agrees at 7 bases. This CDR3 is built from 15 residues. V shed 2 bases, J shed 7 bases, and the junction held 10 bases outside the gene matches. The germline CDR1 and CDR2 sequences are SGHRS and YFSETQ. In DNA, the CDR3 is TGCGCCAGCAGCTTAGACTCTAGCGGAGCATATACGCAGTATTTT. This translates into CASSLDSSGAYTQYF.

In DNA form, the CDR3 reads TGTGCCAGCAGCAAAACCGGGACATTAGCCTACGAGCAGTACTTC. Encoded protein: CASSKTGTLAYEQYF. The chain carries TRBV5-4 and TRBJ2-7; tentative D call: TRBD1 (6 bases). Germline V gives CDR1 SGHNT, CDR2 YYREEE (reference sequence). This CDR3 is 15 amino acids long. Trimming pared 4 bases from V and 2 bases from J, leaving 16 bases between.

The V gene is TRBV11-2, the J gene TRBJ1-1, with 9 bases that match TRBD1. CDR3 length equals 14 residues. Germline CDR1 reads SGHAT; CDR2 reads FQNNGV. J was trimmed by 4 bases and V by 5 bases; bases with no gene match: 5. The CDR3 DNA follows: TGTGCCAGCAGCCTCGGACAGGGGATCACTGAAGCTTTCTTT. Translating it yields CASSLGQGITEAFF.

The rearrangement uses TRBV19 and TRBJ2-3; a possible D gene is TRBD1 (5 bases). This CDR3 has 13 amino acids. The germline V gene has CDR1 LNHDA and CDR2 SQIVND (reference sequence). Trimming shortened V by 2 bases and J by 6 bases, and 9 bases separated the two germline ends. The CDR3 bases are TGTGCCAGTAGTATAAATCAGGGTGATACGCAGTATTTT. Translation: CASSINQGDTQYF.

This sequence joins TRBV6-1 and TRBJ1-5; D gene uncertain. Germline values: CDR1 MNHNS, CDR2 SASEGT. Trimming pared 1 base from V and 0 bases from J, leaving 16 bases between. The CDR3 runs 18 residues. The CDR3 region has the DNA TGTGCCAGCAGTGAAGATATGGAATACCTGTATAGCAATCAGCCCCAGCATTTT. Translating gives CASSEDMEYLYSNQPQHF.

This chain joins TRBV9 and TRBJ1-5, with 8 bases fitting TRBD1. Trimming cost V 4 bases and J 6 bases; bases outside gene matches: 9. Germline V gene sequence: CDR1 SGDLS, CDR2 YYNGEE. The CDR3 is 15 residues long. The chain's CDR3 is CASSSGQGFFQPQHF. DNA of the CDR3: TGTGCCAGCAGCTCCGGACAGGGATTTTTTCAGCCCCAGCATTTT.

The gene calls are TRBV7-9 and TRBJ2-2; maybe TRBD1 (6 bases). Germline CDR1 and CDR2: SEHNR and FQNEAQ (reference sequence). The CDR3 consists of 18 residues. Between the trimmed V and J ends, which lost 5 bases and 1 base, there was a span of 20 bases. CDR3 region: CASSPAWTRGQNTGELFF. In DNA form, the CDR3 reads TGTGCCAGCAGCCCAGCGTGGACCAGGGGCCAGAACACCGGGGAGCTGTTTTTT.

The chain links TRBV15 to TRBJ2-7; TRBD1 matches 9 bases. Germline loops: CDR1 LNHNV, CDR2 YYDKDF (reference sequence). V gave up 2 bases and J gave up 3 bases; unmatched junction bases: 5. This CDR3 contains 15 residues. This CDR3 reads CATSRLTGGGYEQYF. CDR3 DNA: TGTGCCACCAGCAGATTGACAGGGGGAGGCTACGAGCAGTACTTC.

The CDR3 coding sequence is TGTGCCAGCAGCTTAGACCCTAATTCACCCCTCCACTTT. This codes for CASSLDPNSPLHF. This chain uses TRBV11-2 with TRBJ1-6; D gene ambiguous. V dropped 0 bases and J dropped 6 bases, with 3 bases sitting between them. The CDR3 is 13 residues long. The germline V gene encodes CDR1 SGHAT and CDR2 FQNNGV. Full variable domain (remainder filled in from reference TRBV11-2 and TRBJ1-6): EAGVAQSPRYKIIEKRQSVAFWCNPISGHATLYWYQQILGQGPKLLIQFQNNGVVDDSQLPKDRFSAERLKGVDSTLKIQPAKLEDSAVYLCASSLDPNSPLHFGNGTRLTVT.

This chain uses TRBV4-2 with TRBJ1-1, with D hard to call. The CDR3 is 15 amino acids. Germline-derived CDR1 and CDR2 are LGHNA and YNFKEQ. V lost 4 bases to trimming and J lost 1 base, with 13 bases between them. The CDR3 loop reads CASSLSGDTNTEAFF. The DNA for the CDR3 is TGTGCCAGCAGCCTTAGCGGCGATACGAACACTGAAGCTTTCTTT.